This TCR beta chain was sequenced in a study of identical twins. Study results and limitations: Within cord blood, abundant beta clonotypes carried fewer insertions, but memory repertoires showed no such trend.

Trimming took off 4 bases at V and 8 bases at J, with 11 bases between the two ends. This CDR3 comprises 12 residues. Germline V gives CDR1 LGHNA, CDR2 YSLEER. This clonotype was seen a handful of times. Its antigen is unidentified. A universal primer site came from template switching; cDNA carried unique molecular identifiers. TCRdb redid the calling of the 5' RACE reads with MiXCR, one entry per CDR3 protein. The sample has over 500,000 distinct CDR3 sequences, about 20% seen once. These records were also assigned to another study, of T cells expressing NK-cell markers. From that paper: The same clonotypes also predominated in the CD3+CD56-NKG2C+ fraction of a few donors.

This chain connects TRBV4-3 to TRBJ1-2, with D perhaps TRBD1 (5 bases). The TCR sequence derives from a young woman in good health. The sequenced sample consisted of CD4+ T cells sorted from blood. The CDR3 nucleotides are TGCGCCAGCAGCCGCCGGGGGGAAGGCTACACCTTC. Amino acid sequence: CASSRRGEGYTF.